A selection of T cell receptor beta chains follows, all from one sample in a study of T cells in Graves' hyperthyroidism and ophthalmopathy. MiXCR, applied by TCRdb to the multiplex PCR reads, yields one record per CDR3 protein. Counted here are 800,000 or so distinct CDR3 sequences, 35% to 45% occurring once; the ten biggest clones make up 8% to 9%. Material for sequencing was blood. Every receptor here comes from a man aged 18 to 30 with Graves' hyperthyroidism. Both conserved end residues are part of each CDR3. A D gene is named only where the DNA matches it firmly. Clone sizes are given selectively: once, few, many, or a class where the clone is expanded.

D: .; V: TRBV6-6; size: few; J: TRBJ1-1; length: 14; CDR3: CASILQGLVTEAFF; DNA: TGTGCCAGCATATTACAGGGATTGGTCACTGAAGCTTTCTTT
D: .; V: TRBV20-1; size: .; J: TRBJ1-2; length: 10; CDR3: CSATGQGYTF; DNA: TGCAGTGCCACCGGACAGGGCTACACCTTC
D: TRBD1; V: TRBV25-1; size: .; J: TRBJ2-7; length: 14; CDR3: CASGPTGGSGEQYF; DNA: TGTGCCAGCGGACCTACAGGGGGCTCGGGGGAGCAGTACTTC
D: .; V: TRBV12-3/TRBV12-4; size: few; J: TRBJ2-5; length: 14; CDR3: CASSSRAGQETQYF; DNA: TGTGCCAGCAGCTCAAGGGCAGGGCAGGAGACCCAGTACTTC
D: .; V: TRBV20-1; size: .; J: TRBJ1-5; length: 15; CDR3: CSATASSHSNQPQHF; DNA: TGCAGTGCTACCGCCTCGTCTCATAGCAATCAGCCCCAGCATTTT
D: TRBD1; V: TRBV11-2; size: .; J: TRBJ2-7; length: 14; CDR3: CASTRGQGTYEQYF; DNA: TGTGCCAGCACCAGGGGACAGGGCACCTACGAGCAGTACTTC
D: .; V: TRBV4-3; size: many; J: TRBJ1-5; length: 15; CDR3: CASSQEQGWNQPQHF; DNA: TGCGCCAGCAGCCAAGAACAGGGCTGGAATCAGCCCCAGCATTTT
D: .; V: TRBV12-3/TRBV12-4; size: .; J: TRBJ1-6; length: 18; CDR3: CASSPNYRQYLGHSPLHF; DNA: TGTGCCAGCAGCCCTAACTACCGACAGTACCTGGGGCATTCACCCCTCCACTTT
D: .; V: TRBV2; size: many; J: TRBJ1-1; length: 14; CDR3: CASTLDFSNTEAFF; DNA: TGTGCCAGCACCTTGGACTTCTCGAACACTGAAGCTTTCTTT
D: TRBD1; V: TRBV19; size: many; J: TRBJ1-2; length: 14; CDR3: CASNPRQGGGGYTF; DNA: TGTGCCAGTAATCCGCGACAGGGAGGAGGAGGCTACACCTTC
D: TRBD1; V: TRBV5-1; size: many; J: TRBJ1-1; length: 15; CDR3: CASSLASRTGSEAFF; DNA: TGCGCCAGCAGCTTGGCCTCTAGGACAGGGTCTGAAGCTTTCTTT
D: .; V: TRBV6-5; size: few; J: TRBJ1-2; length: 14; CDR3: CASSHPGGNYGYTF; DNA: TGTGCCAGCAGTCACCCCGGGGGGAACTATGGCTACACCTTC
D: .; V: TRBV7-8; size: few; J: TRBJ1-3; length: 15; CDR3: CASSASTGYGNTIYF; DNA: TGTGCCAGCAGCGCCTCTACAGGGTACGGAAACACCATATATTTT
D: .; V: TRBV25-1; size: .; J: TRBJ2-5; length: 12; CDR3: CACMGVGETQYF; DNA: TGTGCCTGCATGGGGGTAGGGGAGACCCAGTACTTC
D: .; V: TRBV3-1; size: .; J: TRBJ1-1; length: 12; CDR3: CASSQDRVKAFF; DNA: TGTGCCAGCAGCCAAGATCGGGTGAAAGCTTTCTTT
D: .; V: TRBV12-3/TRBV12-4; size: few; J: TRBJ1-6; length: 14; CDR3: CASSLMGMDSPLHF; DNA: TGTGCCAGCAGTTTAATGGGGATGGATTCACCCCTCCACTTT
D: .; V: TRBV10-3; size: many; J: TRBJ1-4; length: 13; CDR3: CAIRGTQNEKLFF; DNA: TGTGCCATCAGAGGGACACAGAATGAAAAACTGTTTTTT
D: TRBD1; V: TRBV6-5; size: .; J: TRBJ2-7; length: 14; CDR3: CASSYGSGGDEQYF; DNA: TGTGCCAGCAGTTACGGGTCAGGGGGCGACGAGCAGTACTTC
D: .; V: TRBV2; size: many; J: TRBJ1-2; length: 12; CDR3: CAIPPGARGYTF; DNA: TGTGCCATCCCCCCGGGGGCGAGGGGCTACACCTTC
D: .; V: TRBV7-2; size: many; J: TRBJ1-1; length: 14; CDR3: CASSLGYGNTEAFF; DNA: TGTGCCAGCAGCTTAGGGTACGGGAACACTGAAGCTTTCTTT
D: TRBD2; V: TRBV7-6; size: .; J: TRBJ2-5; length: 17; CDR3: CASSSGLGGRLQETQYF; DNA: TGTGCCAGCAGCTCCGGGTTGGGGGGGAGGCTCCAAGAGACCCAGTACTTC
D: TRBD1; V: TRBV5-1; size: .; J: TRBJ2-6; length: 19; CDR3: CASSLGTGGSLSGANVLTF; DNA: TGCGCCAGCAGCTTAGGGACAGGGGGTTCACTCTCTGGGGCCAACGTCCTGACTTTC
D: .; V: TRBV24-1; size: .; J: TRBJ2-2; length: 13; CDR3: CATSSPGTGELFF; DNA: TGTGCCACCAGTAGCCCGGGCACCGGGGAGCTGTTTTTT
D: .; V: TRBV29-1; size: many; J: TRBJ2-5; length: 11; CDR3: CSVGGQETQYF; DNA: TGCAGCGTGGGCGGGCAAGAGACCCAGTACTTC
D: .; V: TRBV2; size: few; J: TRBJ2-7; length: 13; CDR3: CASARELGYEQYF; DNA: TGTGCCAGCGCCAGGGAGCTCGGCTACGAGCAGTACTTC
D: .; V: TRBV7-8; size: many; J: TRBJ1-6; length: 14; CDR3: CASSLGGGYSPLHF; DNA: TGTGCCAGCAGCTTAGGTGGGGGGTATTCACCCCTCCACTTT
D: TRBD1; V: TRBV29-1; size: many; J: TRBJ2-7; length: 14; CDR3: CSVEVTGQPYEQYF; DNA: TGCAGCGTTGAAGTTACGGGACAGCCCTACGAGCAGTACTTC
D: .; V: TRBV7-2; size: .; J: TRBJ2-7; length: 13; CDR3: CASSTGVYYEQYF; DNA: TGTGCCAGCAGCACCGGGGTCTACTACGAGCAGTACTTC
D: TRBD1; V: TRBV29-1; size: .; J: TRBJ1-6; length: 13; CDR3: CSSDTGAGSPLHF; DNA: TGCAGCAGTGACACAGGGGCAGGATCACCCCTCCACTTT
D: .; V: TRBV29-1; size: many; J: TRBJ1-5; length: 13; CDR3: CSVGMGFNQPQHF; DNA: TGCAGCGTTGGTATGGGTTTCAATCAGCCCCAGCATTTT
D: TRBD1; V: TRBV5-1; size: few; J: TRBJ1-1; length: 18; CDR3: CASSLRIQGVLGNTEAFF; DNA: TGCGCCAGCAGCTTGAGGATCCAGGGGGTGCTTGGAAACACTGAAGCTTTCTTT
D: .; V: TRBV19; size: .; J: TRBJ1-4; length: 18; CDR3: CASSIDLTEPPGDEELFF; DNA: TGTGCCAGTAGTATAGATCTGACGGAGCCCCCGGGGGATGAAGAACTGTTTTTT
D: TRBD1; V: TRBV19; size: few; J: TRBJ1-2; length: 15; CDR3: CASRVLQTGSSGYTF; DNA: TGTGCCAGTAGGGTCCTTCAGACAGGGAGCAGCGGCTACACCTTC
D: TRBD1; V: TRBV11-2; size: .; J: TRBJ2-5; length: 14; CDR3: CASRRGQGQETQYF; DNA: TGTGCCAGCAGAAGAGGACAGGGCCAAGAGACCCAGTACTTC
D: .; V: TRBV7-8; size: many; J: TRBJ1-1; length: 13; CDR3: CASSKTENTEAFF; DNA: TGTGCCAGCAGCAAGACTGAGAACACTGAAGCTTTCTTT
D: .; V: TRBV7-9; size: many; J: TRBJ1-1; length: 15; CDR3: CASSSPRYGNTEAFF; DNA: TGTGCCAGCAGCTCACCTAGGTACGGGAACACTGAAGCTTTCTTT
D: TRBD2; V: TRBV2; size: few; J: TRBJ2-5; length: 16; CDR3: CASSRGLAGDGETQYF; DNA: TGTGCCAGCAGTCGGGGACTAGCGGGAGATGGGGAGACCCAGTACTTC
D: .; V: TRBV25-1; size: .; J: TRBJ1-2; length: 16; CDR3: CASSPYQDRTKDGYTF; DNA: TGCGCCAGCAGCCCTTACCAGGACAGAACCAAGGATGGCTACACCTTC
D: TRBD1; V: TRBV29-1; size: .; J: TRBJ1-1; length: 12; CDR3: CSSLQGGTEAFF; DNA: TGCAGCAGTCTTCAGGGGGGGACTGAAGCTTTCTTT
D: TRBD1; V: TRBV12-3/TRBV12-4; size: .; J: TRBJ1-5; length: 15; CDR3: CASSLIGTVNRPQHF; DNA: TGTGCCAGCAGTCTAATCGGGACAGTCAATCGGCCCCAGCATTTT
D: .; V: TRBV2; size: many; J: TRBJ2-7; length: 14; CDR3: CASSEVGPLGEQYF; DNA: TGTGCCAGCAGTGAAGTAGGGCCATTGGGCGAGCAGTACTTC
D: .; V: TRBV5-1; size: .; J: TRBJ2-2; length: 15; CDR3: CASSSPGVDTGELFF; DNA: TGCGCCAGCAGCTCCCCAGGGGTGGACACCGGGGAGCTGTTTTTT
D: TRBD1; V: TRBV15; size: .; J: TRBJ1-2; length: 14; CDR3: CATSRGQGSYGYTF; DNA: TGTGCCACCAGCAGGGGACAGGGATCCTATGGCTACACCTTC
D: TRBD1; V: TRBV29-1; size: .; J: TRBJ2-7; length: 12; CDR3: CSGRDRVNEQYF; DNA: TGCAGCGGACGGGACAGGGTCAACGAGCAGTACTTC
D: .; V: TRBV20-1; size: many; J: TRBJ2-5; length: 13; CDR3: CSAPMGVQETQYF; DNA: TGCAGTGCCCCTATGGGCGTGCAAGAGACCCAGTACTTC
D: .; V: TRBV3-1; size: few; J: TRBJ1-6; length: 13; CDR3: CASSLGRISPLHF; DNA: TGTGCCAGCAGCCTCGGGAGGATTTCACCCCTCCACTTT
D: .; V: TRBV2; size: few; J: TRBJ2-7; length: 15; CDR3: CASSVSLAESHEQYF; DNA: TGTGCCAGCAGTGTCTCTCTGGCGGAGTCCCACGAGCAGTACTTC
D: .; V: TRBV7-9; size: .; J: TRBJ1-1; length: 13; CDR3: CASNLGTATEAFF; DNA: TGTGCCAGCAACCTAGGGACTGCTACTGAAGCTTTCTTT
D: TRBD1; V: TRBV25-1; size: few; J: TRBJ2-3; length: 17; CDR3: CASSEFMGQGASDTQYF; DNA: TGTGCCAGCAGTGAATTCATGGGACAGGGGGCGTCAGATACGCAGTATTTT
D: TRBD1; V: TRBV9; size: many; J: TRBJ1-1; length: 13; CDR3: CASSAQGGTEAFF; DNA: TGTGCCAGCAGCGCCCAGGGGGGCACTGAAGCTTTCTTT